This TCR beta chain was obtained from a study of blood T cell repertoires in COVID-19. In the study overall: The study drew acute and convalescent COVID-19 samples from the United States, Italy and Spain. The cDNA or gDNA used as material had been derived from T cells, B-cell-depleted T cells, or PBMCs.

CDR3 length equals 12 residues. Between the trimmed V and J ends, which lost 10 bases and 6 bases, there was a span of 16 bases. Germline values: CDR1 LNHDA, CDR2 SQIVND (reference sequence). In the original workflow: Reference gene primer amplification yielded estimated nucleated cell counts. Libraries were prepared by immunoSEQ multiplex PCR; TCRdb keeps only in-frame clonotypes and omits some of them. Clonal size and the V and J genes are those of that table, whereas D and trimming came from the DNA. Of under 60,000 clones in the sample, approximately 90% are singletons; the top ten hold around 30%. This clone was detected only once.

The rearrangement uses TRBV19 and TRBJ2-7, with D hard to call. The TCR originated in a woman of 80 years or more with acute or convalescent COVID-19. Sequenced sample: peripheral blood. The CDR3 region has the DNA TGTGCCACCACCACGGCAGACTTCGAGCAGTACTTC. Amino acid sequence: CATTTADFEQYF.